Below, 2 T cell receptor beta chains from the same sample are listed, as sequenced in a study of blood T cell repertoires in COVID-19. Generated by immunoSEQ multiplex PCR, the TCRdb table keeps only in-frame clones and is missing some. The sample lists more than 450,000 clones; approximately 86% were seen once. Sequencing input: PBMCs or T cells enriched from blood (not recorded which). All receptors derive from a woman under 30 who had recovered from COVID-19.

This chain links TRBV5-1 with TRBJ1-6; the D is unclear. Trimming left V 4 bases short and J 8 bases short, with 19 bases between. CDR1 is SGHRS, CDR2 YFSETQ, per germline. The CDR3 has 16 residues. In nucleotides, the CDR3 is TGCGCCAGCAGCCACGGCGAGGCCGCGACTGATTCACCCCTCCACTTT. Its protein is CASSHGEAATDSPLHF.

This chain links TRBV2 with TRBJ2-3, with a tentative D call TRBD1 (5 bases). V lost 3 bases and J lost 5, with 6 bases in between. The CDR3 extends over 12 amino acids. CDR1 and CDR2 (germline): SNHLY, FYNNEI. As DNA, the CDR3 is TGTGCCAGCAGTGATAGGGGAGATACGCAGTATTTT. It codes for CASSDRGDTQYF.